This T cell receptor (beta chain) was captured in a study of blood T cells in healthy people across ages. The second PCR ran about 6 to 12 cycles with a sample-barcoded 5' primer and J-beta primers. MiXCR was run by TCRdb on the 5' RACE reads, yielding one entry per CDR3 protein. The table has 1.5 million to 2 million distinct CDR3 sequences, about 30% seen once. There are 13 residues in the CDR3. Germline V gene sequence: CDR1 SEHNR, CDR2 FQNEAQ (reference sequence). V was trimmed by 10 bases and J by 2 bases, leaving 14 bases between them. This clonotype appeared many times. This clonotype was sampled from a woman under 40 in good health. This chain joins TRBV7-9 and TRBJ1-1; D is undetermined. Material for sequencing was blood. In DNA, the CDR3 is TGTGCCAAGGACGACCGGGTTAACACTGAAGCTTTCTTT. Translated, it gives CAKDDRVNTEAFF. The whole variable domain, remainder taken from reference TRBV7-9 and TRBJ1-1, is DTGVSQNPRHKITKRGQNVTFRCDPISEHNRLYWYRQTLGQGPEFLTYFQNEAQLEKSRLLSDRFSAERPKGSFSTLEIQRTEQGDSAMYLCAKDDRVNTEAFFGQGTRLTVV.